The source of this TCR beta chain is a study of T cell responses to AZD1222 COVID-19 vaccine. Overall study results and limits: The study sampled repertoires only after the peak T cell response.

On this clone: Its antigen remains unidentified.

Looked up from germline, CDR1 is SGHTA and CDR2 is FQGNSA. V was cut by 7 bases and J by 10 bases, with 16 bases left in between. CDR3 length equals 12 residues. The repertoire was sequenced with immunoSEQ multiplex PCR; TCRdb's copy has only in-frame clones and lacks some. The sample consists of more than 85,000 clones, about 88% of them appearing once. Combined were second doses at about 4 or about 12 weeks. The chain carries TRBV7-2 and TRBJ1-2; D is perhaps TRBD1 (5 bases). This sample comprised peripheral blood, obtained 28 days after the second AZD1222 dose. The TCR comes from an adult who received the AZD1222 COVID-19 vaccine. CDR3 region: CASNILTDIYTF. The CDR3 DNA reads as TGTGCCAGCAACATTTTGACAGATATCTACACCTTC.